A single sample is the source of the 20 T cell receptor beta chains below, sequenced in a study of cytomegalovirus exposure and HLA in healthy donors. Primers included in the PCR were 60 Vbeta and 13 Jbeta primers. Using immunoSEQ multiplex PCR, the repertoire was profiled, and TCRdb retains in-frame clones only, with some absent. Among 100,000 or so clones listed, around 80% were seen once. The source material was PBMCs. Receptors originate from a man aged 25-45 years in good health and CMV-seronegative.

The V gene is TRBV28, the J gene TRBJ2-7; the D gene is possibly TRBD2 (6 bases). The germline V gene encodes CDR1 MDHEN and CDR2 SYDVKM. The CDR3 runs 15 residues. V lost 6 bases to trimming and J lost 3 bases, with 18 bases between them. The CDR3 loop reads CASSRGSIPVYEQYF. CDR3 in DNA: TGTGCCAGCAGCCGGGGGAGCATCCCTGTCTACGAGCAGTACTTC.

V usage is TRBV28 and J usage is TRBJ1-2; 10 bases are a match to TRBD1. The CDR3 is made up of 14 amino acids. Germline V CDR1 and CDR2: MDHEN, SYDVKM. Trimming at V came to 6 bases and at J to 6 bases, leaving 7 bases not matched to a gene. CDR3 DNA: TGTGCCAGCAGCACTCGACAGGGGGCGGATGGCTACACCTTC. Translation gives CASSTRQGADGYTF.

CDR3 residues: CASSSHDRPDSLNEKLFF. CDR3 in DNA: TGTGCCAGCAGCTCTCATGACAGGCCCGACAGCCTTAATGAAAAACTGTTTTTT. The V and J genes are TRBV5-4 and TRBJ1-4; D might be TRBD1 (6 bases). The CDR3 runs to 18 residues. V was clipped by 3 bases and J by 4 bases, with 22 bases between them. CDR1 SGHNT and CDR2 YYREEE come from the germline V gene (reference sequence).

This chain joins TRBV28 and TRBJ2-7; D uncertain. CDR1 MDHEN and CDR2 SYDVKM come from the germline V gene. The CDR3 sequence is 11 residues long. Trimming removed 3 bases at V and 5 bases at J, with 5 bases between. CDR3 sequence (DNA): TGTGCCAGCAGTTTTCCAAACGAGCAGTACTTC. It yields the protein CASSFPNEQYF. Full variable domain (outside the CDR3, taken from reference TRBV28 and TRBJ2-7): DVKVTQSSRYLVKRTGEKVFLECVQDMDHENMFWYRQDPGLGLRLIYFSYDVKMKEKGDIPEGYSVSREKKERFSLILESASTNQTSMYLCASSFPNEQYFGPGTRLTVT.

The chain carries TRBV6-1 and TRBJ1-2, with D possibly TRBD1 on 6 matching bases. The germline V gene encodes CDR1 MNHNS and CDR2 SASEGT. The germline V and J ends were trimmed by 0 bases and 4 bases, with 15 bases remaining between them. The CDR3 runs 16 residues. For the CDR3, the DNA is TGTGCCAGCAGTGAAGCGGTCCTGACAGGACTCTATGGCTACACCTTC. This translates into CASSEAVLTGLYGYTF.

The V gene is TRBV7-6, the J gene TRBJ2-1, with 11 bases fitting TRBD2. CDR3 length: 15 residues. V trimming: 1 base; J trimming: 8 bases; junction bases outside the gene matches: 4. Germline V CDR1 and CDR2: SGHVS, FNYEAQ. Here the CDR3 reads CASSLVGTSGHEQFF. The DNA for the CDR3 is TGTGCCAGCAGCTTAGTAGGGACTAGCGGCCATGAGCAGTTCTTC.

This chain links TRBV2 with TRBJ2-2; 13 bases fit TRBD2. The trim removed 6 bases at V and 3 bases at J, leaving 4 bases unmatched. CDR1 and CDR2 (germline): SNHLY, FYNNEI. The CDR3 contains 16 residues. The CDR3 loop is CASRFGLAGDTGELFF. The DNA of the CDR3 is TGTGCCAGCAGGTTCGGACTAGCGGGGGACACCGGGGAGCTGTTTTTT. Looking up the rest from reference TRBV2 and TRBJ2-2 gives the full variable domain: EPEVTQTPSHQVTQMGQEVILRCVPISNHLYFYWYRQILGQKVEFLVSFYNNEISEKSEIFDDQFSVERPDGSNFTLKIRSTKLEDSAMYFCASRFGLAGDTGELFFGEGSRLTVL.

The DNA for the CDR3 is TGTGCCAGCAGCTTACAGGTCAGCACAGATACGCAGTATTTT. Its translation is CASSLQVSTDTQYF. The rearrangement joins TRBV7-9 to TRBJ2-3; D not resolved. The CDR3 has 14 amino acids. V was clipped by 2 bases and J by 0 bases, with 6 bases between them. Germline V lookup: CDR1 SEHNR, CDR2 FQNEAQ (reference sequence).

The V and J genes are TRBV27 and TRBJ2-5; 7 nucleotides align to TRBD1. The CDR3 is 13 residues long. After removal of 7 bases from V and 3 bases from J, the junction contained 5 bases not matched to a gene. Germline CDR1 MNHEY, CDR2 SMNVEV (reference sequence). As DNA, the CDR3 is TGTGCCAGCATCGACAGGGTGAAAGAGACCCAGTACTTC. It encodes CASIDRVKETQYF.

The genes are TRBV15 and TRBJ2-7; D call uncertain. V gave up 0 bases and J gave up 2 bases, with 5 bases separating them. The CDR3 sequence is 13 residues long. Germline V gene data show CDR1 as LNHNV and CDR2 as YYDKDF (reference sequence). CDR3: CATSRDVTYEQYF. CDR3 nucleotide sequence: TGTGCCACCAGCAGAGACGTAACCTACGAGCAGTACTTC.

This clone was seen more than once but under ten times. The chain links TRBV18 to TRBJ2-7; 8 nucleotides line up with TRBD1. Germline CDR1 KGHSH, CDR2 LQKENI. The ends lost 2 bases at V and 3 bases at J; junction bases unmatched: 6. The CDR3 runs to 15 residues. The CDR3 sequence is CASSPETGDGYEQYF. In DNA, the CDR3 is TGTGCCAGCTCACCAGAGACAGGGGACGGCTACGAGCAGTACTTC.

The rearrangement joins TRBV7-2 to TRBJ2-7; TRBD1 aligns across 7 bases. Looked up from germline, CDR1 is SGHTA and CDR2 is FQGNSA. The CDR3 length is 15 residues. V gave up 5 bases and J gave up 3 bases; unmatched junction bases: 10. The CDR3 coding sequence is TGTGCCAGCAGCCGGTCGACAGGGCAGAACTACGAGCAGTACTTC. Its translation is CASSRSTGQNYEQYF.

The chain recombines TRBV18 with TRBJ1-2; 8 positions agree with TRBD1. Per the germline V gene, CDR1 is KGHSH and CDR2 is LQKENI. The CDR3 totals 15 residues. The junction had 5 bases not matched to a gene; V was cut back by 3 bases and J by 2 bases. The CDR3, as DNA: TGTGCCAGCTCACCTACCAGGGGGCGAAACTATGGCTACACCTTC. This codes for CASSPTRGRNYGYTF.

This chain links TRBV5-7 with TRBJ2-7; 7 bases line up with TRBD1. TRBV5-7 is filed as an ORF, its function uncertain. The CDR3 length is 16 residues. The V segment lost 0 bases and the J segment 0 bases; nucleotides outside the gene matches: 6. DNA of the CDR3: TGTGCCAGCAGCTTGGAACAGGGGCTCAACTCCTACGAGCAGTACTTC. It yields the protein CASSLEQGLNSYEQYF.

The chain employs TRBV2 and TRBJ2-2, with D possibly matching TRBD1 (5 bases). This CDR3 contains 14 residues. From germline, CDR1 is SNHLY and CDR2 FYNNEI. Trimming pared 7 bases from V and 6 bases from J, leaving 15 bases between. Here the CDR3 reads CASKHRYTSGELFF. CDR3 DNA: TGTGCCAGCAAACACAGGTATACCTCCGGGGAGCTGTTTTTT. Full variable domain (rest looked up from reference TRBV2 and TRBJ2-2): EPEVTQTPSHQVTQMGQEVILRCVPISNHLYFYWYRQILGQKVEFLVSFYNNEISEKSEIFDDQFSVERPDGSNFTLKIRSTKLEDSAMYFCASKHRYTSGELFFGEGSRLTVL.

V usage is TRBV2 and J usage is TRBJ1-4; 8 bases line up with TRBD1. Germline V gene data show CDR1 as SNHLY and CDR2 as FYNNEI. V was clipped by 6 bases and J by 4 bases; unmatched bases: 13. The CDR3 is 17 residues long. The CDR3 nucleotides read TGTGCCAGCAGCGAGACAGGGGTCGGAGGATTTAATGAAAAACTGTTTTTT. Translating it yields CASSETGVGGFNEKLFF.

V and J are TRBV7-2 and TRBJ1-5; weak D call: TRBD1 (5 bases). V lost 2 bases to trimming and J lost 5 bases, with 7 bases between them. There are 13 residues in the CDR3. Germline V gene sequence: CDR1 SGHTA, CDR2 FQGNSA. In nucleotides, the CDR3 is TGTGCCAGCAGCTTAACAGGCGATCAGCCCCAGCATTTT. Encoded protein: CASSLTGDQPQHF.

CDR3 sequence: CASSFSQGEQYF. CDR3 bases: TGTGCCAGCAGCTTTTCGCAGGGTGAGCAGTACTTC. J is TRBJ2-7 and V is TRBV11-2; a possible D gene is TRBD1 (5 bases). CDR1 and CDR2 (germline): SGHAT, FQNNGV. V lost 3 bases and J 7 bases, leaving 10 bases between the germline ends. This CDR3 is 12 amino acids long. The whole variable domain, remainder taken from reference TRBV11-2 and TRBJ2-7, is EAGVAQSPRYKIIEKRQSVAFWCNPISGHATLYWYQQILGQGPKLLIQFQNNGVVDDSQLPKDRFSAERLKGVDSTLKIQPAKLEDSAVYLCASSFSQGEQYFGPGTRLTVT.

This rearrangement joins TRBV19 to TRBJ1-6, with D hard to call. The V and J ends lost 6 bases and 6 bases respectively, with 18 bases between them. Germline V gene sequence: CDR1 LNHDA, CDR2 SQIVND (reference sequence). The CDR3 is 16 amino acids. CDR3 region: CASSRLTGSANSPLHF. CDR3 in DNA: TGTGCCAGTAGCAGACTGACGGGGTCAGCTAATTCACCCCTCCACTTT.

This clone was recorded once. The rearrangement joins TRBV6-5 to TRBJ2-5; a weak D match, TRBD2 (6 bases). With 0 bases removed from V and 5 bases from J, the gap between germline ends came to 13 bases. Germline values: CDR1 MNHEY, CDR2 SVGAGI. The CDR3 contains 15 residues. In DNA, the CDR3 is TGTGCCAGCAGTTACTCTGTGGGACTCGGCGAGACCCAGTACTTC. Amino acids: CASSYSVGLGETQYF.